What follows are 31 T cell receptor beta chains derived from one specimen sequenced in a study of identical twins' blood T cells (dated by TCRdb to the early 2010s). To prepare the library, 5' RACE was applied. Sequencing used an Illumina Genome Analyzer IIx. TCRdb reprocessing: public reads trimmed at Q25 with fastp, clones called with MiXCR, in-frame beta chains kept. Entries are consolidated by CDR3 protein sequence, retaining the most common genes and DNA. This sample holds about 370,000 distinct CDR3 sequences; roughly 28% were observed only once. The ten biggest clones cover about 6% of the sample. Sequences were obtained from PBMCs. These receptor sequences come from a woman aged 18-55 years in good health.

This clonotype appeared a few times. The chain recombines TRBV2 with TRBJ1-5, with 7 bases aligning to TRBD1. The V and J ends lost 7 bases and 6 bases, in that order; junction bases with no gene match: 6. This CDR3 comprises 13 residues. Germline V lookup: CDR1 SNHLY, CDR2 FYNNEI. The CDR3 loop reads CASTQGEGQPQHF. The CDR3 DNA follows: TGTGCCAGCACGCAGGGGGAGGGTCAGCCCCAGCATTTT. The full variable domain, in which reference TRBV2 and TRBJ1-5 provide the parts outside the CDR3, is EPEVTQTPSHQVTQMGQEVILRCVPISNHLYFYWYRQILGQKVEFLVSFYNNEISEKSEIFDDQFSVERPDGSNFTLKIRSTKLEDSAMYFCASTQGEGQPQHFGDGTRLSIL.

A word on this clonotype: This may arise from a read error, as a much more abundant clone is one base away. The rearrangement links TRBV29-1 to TRBJ2-3, with 11 bases aligning to TRBD2. This CDR3 spans 14 amino acids. Germline V gene data show CDR1 as SQVTM and CDR2 as ANQGSEA. CDR3 loop: CRATLAGVTDTQYF. Here the CDR3 DNA reads TGCCGCGCCACACTAGCGGGAGTCACAGATACGCAGTATTTT.

This clonotype was seen only a few times. The V and J genes are TRBV9 and TRBJ2-1; D possibly corresponds to TRBD2 (6 bases). The length of the CDR3 is 13 residues. V shed 4 bases and J shed 9 bases, with 14 bases lying between them. Per germline, CDR1 SGDLS and CDR2 YYNGEE. CDR3 amino acids: CASSSRLEVEQFF. As DNA, the CDR3 is TGTGCCAGCAGCTCCAGACTAGAGGTTGAGCAGTTCTTC.

This clonotype was observed a handful of times. This sequence joins TRBV29-1 and TRBJ2-7; 7 bases fit TRBD2. The CDR3 contains 12 residues. Germline V gene sequence: CDR1 SQVTM, CDR2 ANQGSEA. Germline trimming cut 6 bases from V and 2 bases from J; bases unmatched to any gene: 4. The CDR3 protein is CSVAGSTYEQYF. CDR3 DNA: TGCAGCGTAGCGGGATCTACCTACGAGCAGTACTTC.

This clonotype was seen more than once but under ten times. The CDR3 DNA is TGTGCCAGCAGCCATATACTTCGGGACAAACGACTGTTTTTT. The encoded protein is CASSHILRDKRLFF. This rearrangement joins TRBV3-1 to TRBJ1-4; tentative D call: TRBD1 (6 bases). In germline, CDR1 is LGHDT, CDR2 YNNKEL (reference sequence). V dropped 3 bases and J dropped 13 bases, with 18 bases sitting between them. The CDR3 spans 14 residues. Full variable domain (rest looked up from reference TRBV3-1 and TRBJ1-4): DTAVSQTPKYLVTQMGNDKSIKCEQNLGHDTMYWYKQDSKKFLKIMFSYNNKELIINETVPNRFSPKSPDKAHLNLHINSLELGDSAVYFCASSHILRDKRLFFGSGTQLSVL.

This clonotype was observed many times. The chain carries TRBV7-2 and TRBJ2-1; D uncertain. Trimming stripped 1 base from V and 9 bases from J, with 10 bases between. This CDR3 contains 13 residues. The germline CDR1 and CDR2 sequences are SGHTA and FQGNSA. The CDR3 bases are TGTGCCAGCAGCTTAGGGACCCTTGGTGAGCAGTTCTTC. Encoded protein: CASSLGTLGEQFF.

The chain has TRBV29-1 and TRBJ2-1, with TRBD2 identical over 10 bases. V trimming: 0 bases; J trimming: 7 bases; junction bases outside the gene matches: 3. The CDR3 spans 14 residues. CDR1 and CDR2 (germline): SQVTM, ANQGSEA. The CDR3 DNA is TGCAGCGTTGAAGAGTTGACTAGCGGGAATGAGCAGTTCTTC. This sequence encodes CSVEELTSGNEQFF.

The rearrangement links TRBV5-1 to TRBJ1-1; D gene uncertain. The CDR3 runs 16 residues. CDR1 is SGHRS and CDR2 is YFSETQ in the germline V gene. The V end lost 2 bases, the J end lost 4 bases, and 18 bases lay between the germline ends. The CDR3, as DNA: TGCGCCAGCAGCTTTTGGGTCGGACTTATGGGCACTGAAGCTTTCTTT. This translates into CASSFWVGLMGTEAFF.

This clonotype was seen ten or more times. The V call is TRBV7-6, the J call TRBJ1-6; D ambiguous. V was pared by 1 base and J by 10 bases, with 14 bases between. Germline V gives CDR1 SGHVS, CDR2 FNYEAQ. The CDR3 has 15 amino acids. CDR3 nucleotides: TGTGCCAGCAGCTTAGAGGCGCAAACCGGGTCACCCCTCCACTTT. This translates into CASSLEAQTGSPLHF.

This sequence joins TRBV6-5 and TRBJ2-7, with D perhaps TRBD2 (5 bases). The CDR3 runs 14 residues. Between the trimmed V and J ends, which lost 4 bases and 0 bases, there was a span of 10 bases. Germline-derived CDR1 and CDR2 are MNHEY and SVGAGI. As DNA, the CDR3 is TGTGCCAGCAGTTTGAGGGCTAGCTCCTACGAGCAGTACTTC. Amino acids: CASSLRASSYEQYF.

This clonotype was observed a few times. The genes are TRBV29-1 and TRBJ2-7; D is ambiguous. This CDR3 comprises 12 residues. Trimming pared 1 base from V and 1 base from J, leaving 5 bases between. Germline V gene lookup returns CDR1 SQVTM and CDR2 ANQGSEA. DNA for the CDR3: TGCAGCGTTGAAGGTCTTTCCTACGAGCAGTACTTC. Amino acids: CSVEGLSYEQYF.

In regard to this clonotype: A much larger clone lies a single base off, so this may be a read error. The gene calls are TRBV15 and TRBJ2-2, with TRBD2 matching 7 bases. This CDR3 comprises 16 residues. The ends lost 3 bases at V and 6 bases at J; junction bases unmatched: 10. Per the germline V gene, CDR1 is LNHNV and CDR2 is YYDKDF (reference sequence). In DNA, the CDR3 is TGTGCCACCAGCAGTAGCGGGTGTAGTATTTCCGGGGAGCTGTTTTTT. Translation gives CATSSSGCSISGELFF. Complete variable domain (other parts from reference TRBV15 and TRBJ2-2): DAMVIQNPRYQVTQFGKPVTLSCSQTLNHNVMYWYQQKSSQAPKLLFHYYDKDFNNEADTPDNFQSRRPNTSFCFLDIRSPGLGDTAMYLCATSSSGCSISGELFFGEGSRLTVL.

The sample holds many counts of this clonotype. DNA for the CDR3: TGTGCCAGCAGTGACAGGGGCGACACCGGGGAGCTGTTTTTT. The encoded protein is CASSDRGDTGELFF. V usage is TRBV6-4 and J usage is TRBJ2-2; the D gene is possibly TRBD1 (5 bases). The CDR3 sequence is 14 residues long. Germline-derived CDR1 and CDR2 are MRHNA and SNTAGT. V lost 2 bases, J lost 3 bases, and 7 bases lay in between.

This clonotype was seen ten or more times. The J gene is TRBJ1-2, the V gene TRBV7-2; D uncertain. Trimming pared 3 bases from V and 0 bases from J, leaving 5 bases between. CDR1 and CDR2 (germline): SGHTA, FQGNSA. The CDR3 is made up of 13 amino acids. This chain's CDR3 is CASSFATNYGYTF. The DNA for the CDR3 is TGTGCCAGCAGCTTTGCCACTAACTATGGCTACACCTTC.

With respect to this clonotype: Its ends do not fully match the called genes, so a read error is possible. The chain carries TRBV2 and TRBJ2-1; D is unclear. The CDR3 runs to 11 residues. The V gene's germline CDR1 is SNHLY and CDR2 FYNNEI. CDR3 in amino acids: CASTVNNDQFF. In nucleotides, the CDR3 is TGTGCCAGCACCGTCAACAATGATCAGTTCTTC.

The rearrangement links TRBV12-5 to TRBJ1-1; a possible D gene is TRBD1 (5 bases). The CDR3 is 17 amino acids. Trimming took off 2 bases at V and 3 bases at J, with 19 bases between the two ends. Looked up from germline, CDR1 is LGHNT and CDR2 is FRNRAP. The CDR3: CASGLPLGGEGDTEAFF. For the CDR3, the DNA is TGTGCTAGTGGTTTGCCCTTAGGAGGGGAAGGGGACACTGAAGCTTTCTTT.

The chain is built from TRBV6-4 and TRBJ1-5; D gene ambiguous. V was shortened by 6 bases and J by 1 base, with 28 bases between the two germline ends. The CDR3 spans 20 residues. CDR1 is MRHNA, CDR2 SNTAGT, per germline. CDR3 loop: CASSLFAEDQQRYSNQPQHF. CDR3 nucleotides: TGTGCCAGCAGCCTTTTCGCGGAGGATCAACAGCGTTACAGCAATCAGCCCCAGCATTTT.

The chain has TRBV19 and TRBJ1-1, with no clear D. Germline V gives CDR1 LNHDA, CDR2 SQIVND (reference sequence). CDR3 size: 14 residues. V dropped 7 bases and J dropped 2 bases, with 14 bases sitting between them. CDR3 sequence reads: CASIAFRANTEAFF. DNA of the CDR3: TGTGCCAGTATCGCATTCCGGGCTAACACTGAAGCTTTCTTT.

There are many counts of this clonotype. V usage is TRBV29-1 and J usage is TRBJ1-1; no clear D gene. The ends were cut back, 7 bases at V and 5 bases at J, with 14 bases in the middle. The CDR3 is 12 residues long. The germline V gene encodes CDR1 SQVTM and CDR2 ANQGSEA. The CDR3 sequence is CSARRFETEAFF. The CDR3 DNA is TGCAGCGCTAGGCGGTTTGAGACTGAAGCTTTCTTT.

Only a few counts were recorded for this clonotype. J is TRBJ1-5 and V is TRBV20-1; 7 positions agree with TRBD1. Trimming cost V 3 bases and J 7 bases; bases outside gene matches: 9. CDR1 is DFQATT and CDR2 is SNEGSKA in the germline V gene (reference sequence). The CDR3 runs to 14 residues. This chain's CDR3 is CSASNNRGEQPQHF. In DNA form, the CDR3 reads TGCAGTGCTAGCAATAACAGGGGCGAGCAGCCCCAGCATTTT.

This chain connects TRBV6-6 to TRBJ1-4; the match to TRBD1 covers 7 bases. Germline V gene data show CDR1 as MNHNY and CDR2 as SVGAGI (reference sequence). The CDR3 contains 15 residues. V was pared by 5 bases and J by 8 bases, with 11 bases of the junction left unmatched. In nucleotides, the CDR3 is TGTGCCAGCAGTAAAAATGACAGGGCAAACGAAAAACTGTTTTTT. It codes for CASSKNDRANEKLFF.

The chain has TRBV20-1 and TRBJ2-5; weak D call: TRBD2 (5 bases). Germline CDR1 DFQATT, CDR2 SNEGSKA (reference sequence). V was shortened by 2 bases and J by 5 bases, with 24 bases between the two germline ends. This CDR3 is 17 amino acids long. Written as DNA, the CDR3 is TGCAGTGCTAGATCCCCAGCGCGCCCGGACTGGTGGGAGACCCAGTACTTC. This encodes CSARSPARPDWWETQYF.

The V call is TRBV20-1, the J call TRBJ2-1, with a weak D call TRBD2 (5 bases). This CDR3 spans 14 amino acids. Deletions cut 2 bases from V and 6 bases from J, with 14 bases between. The germline V gene has CDR1 DFQATT and CDR2 SNEGSKA (reference sequence). This CDR3 reads CSARPSRVPNEQFF. In DNA, the CDR3 is TGCAGTGCTAGACCTAGCCGAGTGCCCAATGAGCAGTTCTTC.

The chain recombines TRBV29-1 with TRBJ2-7; D not resolved. Deletions cut 3 bases from V and 4 bases from J, with 13 bases between. The CDR3 length is 13 residues. Germline V lookup: CDR1 SQVTM, CDR2 ANQGSEA. The CDR3 loop is CSVENPSPYEQYF. In nucleotides, the CDR3 is TGCAGCGTTGAGAACCCATCCCCGTACGAGCAGTACTTC.

This rearrangement joins TRBV29-1 to TRBJ1-2, with unresolved D. CDR3 size: 13 residues. V was clipped by 7 bases and J by 4 bases, with 16 bases between them. Germline values: CDR1 SQVTM, CDR2 ANQGSEA. The CDR3 DNA sequence: TGCAGCGCTTCTTCGGGCAGGACCTATGGCTACACCTTC. It is translated as CSASSGRTYGYTF.

This clonotype appeared a few times. The chain has TRBV6-4 and TRBJ1-1; TRBD1 is a possible D gene (6 bases). Germline V lookup: CDR1 MRHNA, CDR2 SNTAGT. The CDR3 extends over 17 amino acids. V lost 0 bases and J lost 5, with 19 bases in between. CDR3 sequence reads: CASSDSNYRAIWTEAFF. CDR3 bases: TGTGCCAGCAGTGACTCGAATTACAGGGCGATATGGACTGAAGCTTTCTTT.

The genes are TRBV6-6 and TRBJ1-4, with no clear D. V was trimmed by 4 bases and J by 2 bases, leaving 17 bases between them. The germline V gene encodes CDR1 MNHNY and CDR2 SVGAGI (reference sequence). This CDR3 spans 17 amino acids. CDR3 protein: CASSSGSAVGTNEKLFF. CDR3 bases: TGTGCCAGCAGTTCTGGGAGTGCGGTGGGGACTAATGAAAAACTGTTTTTT.

The chain recombines TRBV7-2 with TRBJ2-7; 9 bases are shared with TRBD2. CDR3 length: 13 amino acids. Germline V gives CDR1 SGHTA, CDR2 FQGNSA. V lost 5 bases, J lost 3 bases, and 2 bases stayed unmatched. CDR3 in DNA: TGTGCCAGCAGCAAGACTAGCGGCTACGAGCAGTACTTC. It is translated as CASSKTSGYEQYF.

The chain recombines TRBV19 with TRBJ2-1; 12 nucleotides agree with TRBD2. This CDR3 is built from 16 residues. V gave up 4 bases and J gave up 4 bases; unmatched junction bases: 5. Germline CDR1 is LNHDA and CDR2 is SQIVND (reference sequence). The CDR3 DNA is TGTGCCAGTAGTACAAGACTAGCGGGGGCATACAATGAGCAGTTCTTC. Protein sequence: CASSTRLAGAYNEQFF.

The rearrangement links TRBV20-1 to TRBJ1-2, with TRBD1 as a possible D gene (5 bases). The V end was cut by 1 base, the J end by 2 bases, with 17 bases between. The germline CDR1 and CDR2 sequences are DFQATT and SNEGSKA (reference sequence). CDR3 length equals 16 residues. The CDR3 protein is CSARVQEEGHNYGYTF. In DNA form, the CDR3 reads TGCAGTGCTAGAGTCCAAGAGGAGGGGCACAACTATGGCTACACCTTC.

The chain has TRBV19 and TRBJ1-5; D remains ambiguous. The CDR3 has 17 residues. The germline V and J ends were trimmed by 6 bases and 0 bases, with 18 bases remaining between them. CDR1 and CDR2 (germline): LNHDA, SQIVND (reference sequence). The CDR3 spells CASRSWPLRHSNQPQHF. CDR3 nucleotide sequence: TGTGCCAGTAGGAGCTGGCCCCTTCGGCATAGCAATCAGCCCCAGCATTTT.